These 27 T cell receptor beta chains came from one sample sequenced in a study of blood T cell repertoires in COVID-19. The repertoire was sequenced with immunoSEQ multiplex PCR; TCRdb's copy has only in-frame clones and lacks some. Of 55,000 to 65,000 clones listed, about 90% are singletons. The material sequenced was peripheral blood. The receptors were sampled from a man aged 60-69 years with acute or convalescent COVID-19.

The rearrangement uses TRBV4-3 and TRBJ1-4; D perhaps matches TRBD1 (5 bases). This CDR3 is 15 amino acids long. Trimming pared 6 bases from V and 0 bases from J, leaving 11 bases between. Germline V gene sequence: CDR1 LGHNA, CDR2 YSLEER. CDR3 amino acids: CASRDTFSTNEKLFF. CDR3 coding DNA: TGCGCCAGCAGGGACACATTCTCAACTAATGAAAAACTGTTTTTT.

This clone was observed a single time. V usage is TRBV7-2 and J usage is TRBJ2-2; maybe TRBD1 (6 bases). The CDR3 runs 17 residues. The germline CDR1 and CDR2 sequences are SGHTA and FQGNSA. Trimming removed 1 base at V and 3 bases at J, with 15 bases between. CDR3 coding DNA: TGTGCCAGCAGCTTAGGGGGGCGGCCGGAGGACACCGGGGAGCTGTTTTTT. Protein product: CASSLGGRPEDTGELFF.

The chain carries TRBV11-2 and TRBJ2-3, with D possibly TRBD2 on 5 matching bases. V was trimmed by 5 bases and J by 0 bases, leaving 18 bases between them. The germline V gene encodes CDR1 SGHAT and CDR2 FQNNGV. The CDR3 consists of 17 residues. DNA of the CDR3: TGTGCCAGCAGCCTTAGAGGGTCCCCCTCTAGCACAGATACGCAGTATTTT. Protein: CASSLRGSPSSTDTQYF.

The chain is built from TRBV24-1 and TRBJ1-4; no definite D call. Trimming took off 12 bases at V and 6 bases at J, with 16 bases between the two ends. CDR3 length: 13 residues. Germline V gives CDR1 KGHDR, CDR2 SFDVKD. In nucleotides, the CDR3 is TGTGCCGTCGGGAGTCCCAACGATGAAAAACTGTTTTTT. Protein sequence: CAVGSPNDEKLFF.

V is TRBV12-3 or TRBV12-4 and J is TRBJ1-2, with a weak D call TRBD1 (6 bases). The ends were cut back, 5 bases at V and 1 base at J, with 8 bases in the middle. This CDR3 has 13 amino acids. The CDR3 is CASSPDSNYGYTF. In nucleotides, the CDR3 is TGTGCCAGCAGTCCGGACAGTAACTATGGCTACACCTTC.

The chain joins TRBV28 to TRBJ1-6; 10 bases are a match to TRBD1. J gave up 0 bases and V 4 bases, and 9 bases lay outside the gene matches. The CDR3 totals 19 residues. Per germline, CDR1 MDHEN and CDR2 SYDVKM. The CDR3 loop is CASSSLGQGRSSYNSPLHF. DNA of the CDR3: TGTGCCAGCAGTTCCTTGGGACAGGGGCGGAGCTCCTATAATTCACCCCTCCACTTT.

The rearrangement links TRBV28 to TRBJ2-5, with TRBD1 as a possible D gene (6 bases). This CDR3 has 12 residues. The germline V gene encodes CDR1 MDHEN and CDR2 SYDVKM. CDR3 residues: CSTGTYQETQYF. Written as DNA, the CDR3 is TGTAGCACAGGGACGTACCAAGAGACCCAGTACTTC.

The rearrangement uses TRBV7-6 and TRBJ1-1; D perhaps matches TRBD1 (6 bases). V shed 4 bases and J shed 1 base, with 10 bases lying between them. Germline V lookup: CDR1 SGHVS, CDR2 FNYEAQ. CDR3 length equals 14 residues. CDR3 nucleotide sequence: TGTGCCAGCAGCTGGGACACGAGGAACACTGAAGCTTTCTTT. Protein product: CASSWDTRNTEAFF.

This clone was counted a few times. The V gene is TRBV2, the J gene TRBJ1-3, with D perhaps matching TRBD1 (5 bases). CDR1 is SNHLY, CDR2 FYNNEI, per germline. The CDR3 consists of 18 residues. Deletions cut 5 bases from V and 1 base from J, with 21 bases between. CDR3 residues: CASSPFGAGRVSGNTIYF. The CDR3 region has the DNA TGTGCCAGCAGTCCTTTCGGGGCGGGGAGAGTTTCTGGAAACACCATATATTTT.

The chain has TRBV18 and TRBJ1-1, with D maybe TRBD1 (6 bases). V dropped 3 bases and J dropped 3 bases, with 8 bases sitting between them. Germline values: CDR1 KGHSH, CDR2 LQKENI. This CDR3 is 13 amino acids long. This CDR3 is CASSPRTDTEAFF. The CDR3 bases are TGTGCCAGCTCACCCCGGACAGACACTGAAGCTTTCTTT.

The rearrangement links TRBV5-5 to TRBJ1-5; D uncertain. Germline lookup yields CDR1 SGHKS and CDR2 YYEKEE (reference sequence). With 4 bases removed from V and 5 bases from J, the gap between germline ends came to 16 bases. There are 15 residues in the CDR3. The CDR3 is CASSLTLLEDQPQHF. The CDR3 nucleotides read TGTGCCAGCAGCCTAACCCTCCTAGAGGATCAGCCCCAGCATTTT.

The chain carries TRBV5-5 and TRBJ1-5; D is undetermined. The germline gives CDR1 SGHKS, CDR2 YYEKEE (reference sequence). Trimming removed 4 bases at V and 7 bases at J, with 12 bases between. The CDR3 has 13 amino acids. The CDR3: CASSPGSGQPQHF. The CDR3 bases are TGTGCCAGCAGCCCGGGATCCGGGCAGCCCCAGCATTTT.

This clone was recorded once. The chain employs TRBV27 and TRBJ1-5; D gene uncertain. Germline CDR1 MNHEY, CDR2 SMNVEV (reference sequence). V gave up 5 bases and J gave up 4 bases, with 15 bases separating them. This CDR3 has 15 amino acids. The CDR3 bases are TGTGCCAGCAGTCCTGCTTCGAGTCTTAATCAGCCCCAGCATTTT. It codes for CASSPASSLNQPQHF.

The table lists this clone with a few counts. The chain links TRBV5-5 to TRBJ1-3; TRBD1 agrees at 7 bases. V shed 0 bases and J 3 bases; nucleotides not matched to a gene: 3. The CDR3 spans 15 residues. Per germline, CDR1 SGHKS and CDR2 YYEKEE (reference sequence). CDR3 bases: TGTGCCAGCAGCTTGGGAACAGGGGTTGGAAACACCATATATTTT. It encodes CASSLGTGVGNTIYF. The variable domain in full, with the rest retrieved from reference TRBV5-5 and TRBJ1-3, is DAGVTQSPTHLIKTRGQQVTLRCSPISGHKSVSWYQQVLGQGPQFIFQYYEKEERGRGNFPDRFSARQFPNYSSELNVNALLLGDSALYLCASSLGTGVGNTIYFGEGSWLTVV.

This sequence joins TRBV29-1 and TRBJ1-1, with D possibly matching TRBD1 (6 bases). Germline CDR1 is SQVTM and CDR2 is ANQGSEA. Trimming pared 7 bases from V and 4 bases from J, leaving 13 bases between. The length of the CDR3 is 12 residues. In DNA, the CDR3 is TGCAGCGCGCTGGGGGCCCCCACTGAAGCTTTCTTT. Protein product: CSALGAPTEAFF.

V is TRBV6-5 and J is TRBJ1-2; 10 bases match TRBD1. Trimming at V came to 6 bases and at J to 7 bases, leaving 8 bases not matched to a gene. This CDR3 has 14 residues. Germline V gives CDR1 MNHEY, CDR2 SVGAGI. Here the CDR3 reads CASRVDRGRSGYTF. The CDR3 coding sequence is TGTGCCAGCAGGGTAGACAGGGGGCGAAGTGGCTACACCTTC.

This chain connects TRBV24-1 to TRBJ2-2; TRBD2 is a possible D gene (5 bases). Trimming stripped 4 bases from V and 4 bases from J, with 12 bases between. CDR1 and CDR2 from the germline V gene are KGHDR and SFDVKD. The CDR3 totals 15 residues. The CDR3 DNA reads as TGTGCCACCAGTGAGCCCGCCGGGATCACCGGGGAGCTGTTTTTT. It yields the protein CATSEPAGITGELFF.

The rearrangement joins TRBV10-1 to TRBJ1-5; D remains ambiguous. Germline CDR1 is WNHNN and CDR2 is SYGVQD (reference sequence). V was trimmed by 7 bases and J by 2 bases, leaving 21 bases between them. CDR3 length equals 17 residues. The chain's CDR3 is CASTQILGRVRNQPQHF. For the CDR3, the DNA is TGCGCCAGCACCCAGATCTTAGGGAGGGTACGCAATCAGCCCCAGCATTTT.

The chain joins TRBV28 to TRBJ1-4, with D tentatively TRBD1 (5 bases). This CDR3 is built from 14 residues. CDR1 MDHEN and CDR2 SYDVKM come from the germline V gene. V lost 2 bases and J 1 base, leaving 5 bases between the germline ends. The CDR3 DNA is TGTGCCAGCAGTTTAAGGGGAACTAATGAAAAACTGTTTTTT. It encodes CASSLRGTNEKLFF.

There are a few counts of this clone. The chain links TRBV30 to TRBJ2-7; D unresolved. There are 12 residues in the CDR3. CDR1 and CDR2 (germline): GTSNPN, SVGIG (reference sequence). Trimming stripped 1 base from V and 5 bases from J, with 9 bases between. CDR3 in DNA: TGTGCCTGGAGTGGTCCCAGCGACGAGCAGTACTTC. Protein sequence: CAWSGPSDEQYF.

The J gene is TRBJ2-7, the V gene TRBV6-5, with 7 bases aligning to TRBD1. J lost 2 bases, V lost 11 bases, and 3 bases had no gene match. The CDR3 length is 11 residues. Germline CDR1 MNHEY, CDR2 SVGAGI. The CDR3 bases are TGTGCCGCGACAGGGACCTACGAGCAGTACTTC. Protein: CAATGTYEQYF.

This sequence joins TRBV9 and TRBJ2-2; TRBD2 agrees at 14 bases. CDR3 size: 19 residues. With V trimmed by 2 bases and J by 5 bases, 11 bases remained unmatched. CDR1 is SGDLS and CDR2 is YYNGEE in the germline V gene. CDR3 DNA: TGTGCCAGCAGCGTTTCCGGGACTAGCGGGAGTAAGGGGACCGGGGAGCTGTTTTTT. Translating it yields CASSVSGTSGSKGTGELFF.

V is TRBV5-1 and J is TRBJ1-2; a weak D match, TRBD1 (5 bases). The CDR3 length is 15 residues. Germline lookup yields CDR1 SGHRS and CDR2 YFSETQ. V lost 1 base, J lost 0 bases, and 10 bases lay in between. This chain's CDR3 is CASSLTGDPNYGYTF. CDR3 DNA: TGCGCCAGCAGCTTGACGGGGGACCCTAACTATGGCTACACCTTC.

The chain carries TRBV2 and TRBJ2-6; weak D call: TRBD2 (6 bases). CDR3 length: 15 amino acids. V was cut by 7 bases and J by 1 base, with 11 bases left in between. Per germline, CDR1 SNHLY and CDR2 FYNNEI. CDR3 sequence reads: CASTLRGSGANVLTF. The CDR3, as DNA: TGTGCCAGCACCCTCCGGGGGTCTGGGGCCAACGTCCTGACTTTC.

The rearrangement joins TRBV20-1 to TRBJ2-1, with TRBD1 identical over 9 bases. CDR1 is DFQATT, CDR2 SNEGSKA, per germline (reference sequence). Unmatched junction bases numbered 5, after V lost 3 bases and J lost 2 bases. CDR3 length: 15 amino acids. CDR3 region: CSASAGTGPYNEQFF. In DNA, the CDR3 is TGCAGTGCTAGTGCCGGGACAGGGCCCTACAATGAGCAGTTCTTC.

The chain is built from TRBV28 and TRBJ1-5; 9 nucleotides line up with TRBD1. Germline V gene data show CDR1 as MDHEN and CDR2 as SYDVKM. V trimming: 3 bases; J trimming: 5 bases; junction bases outside the gene matches: 5. The CDR3 spans 15 residues. CDR3 sequence: CASSFGGQGDQPQHF. DNA for the CDR3: TGTGCCAGCAGTTTTGGGGGACAGGGTGATCAGCCCCAGCATTTT.

The chain uses TRBV6-5 and TRBJ2-7; D perhaps matches TRBD2 (6 bases). Trimming took 2 bases from V and 6 from J, leaving 20 bases between them. This CDR3 has 16 residues. CDR1 and CDR2 from the germline V gene are MNHEY and SVGAGI. CDR3 coding DNA: TGTGCCAGCAGTTACGAGATAAGCGGGTCCCAGGGCGAGCAGTACTTC. Translating gives CASSYEISGSQGEQYF.